The 16 T cell receptor beta chains in this list originate from one sample, sequenced in a study of cytomegalovirus exposure and HLA in healthy donors. PCR primers comprised 60 Vbeta and 13 Jbeta primers. Repertoires were generated with immunoSEQ multiplex PCR, while TCRdb's copy carries only in-frame clones and drops some. The table shows 81,000 or so clones, with 77% occurring only once. Sequenced: PBMCs. The receptors shown here come from a man in his forties or fifties in good health and CMV-seropositive.

This clone turned up a few times. This chain connects TRBV5-1 to TRBJ2-4; weak D call: TRBD1 (7 bases). Germline CDR1 reads SGHRS; CDR2 reads YFSETQ. This CDR3 spans 14 amino acids. V gave up 5 bases and J gave up 6 bases, with 15 bases separating them. In DNA, the CDR3 is TGCGCCAGCAGTGACAGGGAGGTACCAAACATTCAGTACTTC. Its translation: CASSDREVPNIQYF. Filled out from reference TRBV5-1 and TRBJ2-4, the complete variable domain reads KAGVTQTPRYLIKTRGQQVTLSCSPISGHRSVSWYQQTPGQGLQFLFEYFSETQRNKGNFPGRFSGRQFSNSRSEMNVSTLELGDSALYLCASSDREVPNIQYFGAGTRLSVL.

The chain couples TRBV7-9 to TRBJ1-6; D call uncertain. Deletions cut 1 base from V and 0 bases from J, with 4 bases between. The CDR3 totals 15 residues. Germline CDR1 SEHNR, CDR2 FQNEAQ (reference sequence). The CDR3 reads CASSLGSSYNSPLHF. CDR3 in DNA: TGTGCCAGCAGCTTAGGGAGCTCCTATAATTCACCCCTCCACTTT.

This chain uses TRBV2 with TRBJ2-7; possibly TRBD2 for D (6 bases). Germline assignment: CDR1 SNHLY and CDR2 FYNNEI. This CDR3 comprises 12 residues. The germline V and J ends were trimmed by 4 bases and 6 bases, with 10 bases remaining between them. CDR3 sequence reads: CASSVQRVEQYF. CDR3 coding DNA: TGTGCCAGCAGTGTTCAGCGGGTCGAGCAGTACTTC.

V usage is TRBV7-9 and J usage is TRBJ2-7; D unclear. This CDR3 has 13 residues. V dropped 6 bases and J dropped 2 bases, with 11 bases sitting between them. Germline V gene sequence: CDR1 SEHNR, CDR2 FQNEAQ (reference sequence). The CDR3 DNA sequence: TGTGCCAGCAGACAATCGTCCGCCTACGAGCAGTACTTC. Translating gives CASRQSSAYEQYF. The full variable domain, completed using reference TRBV7-9 and TRBJ2-7, is DTGVSQNPRHKITKRGQNVTFRCDPISEHNRLYWYRQTLGQGPEFLTYFQNEAQLEKSRLLSDRFSAERPKGSFSTLEIQRTEQGDSAMYLCASRQSSAYEQYFGPGTRLTVT.

As to this clone: Mismatch with germline at one junction end may stem from a read error. This chain connects TRBV7-9 to TRBJ2-1; 7 nucleotides agree with TRBD2. The CDR3 consists of 16 residues. The germline V gene has CDR1 SEHNR and CDR2 FQNEAQ (reference sequence). CDR3 amino acids: CSSSSIQRTRGDEQFF. CDR3 sequence (DNA): TGTTCCAGCAGCTCAATCCAAAGGACTAGAGGAGATGAGCAGTTCTTC.

V and J are TRBV7-2 and TRBJ2-7; D ambiguous. The germline gives CDR1 SGHTA, CDR2 FQGNSA. V was shortened by 5 bases and J by 3 bases, with 17 bases between the two germline ends. The CDR3 runs 15 residues. CDR3: CASSPTAPLGYEQYF. The CDR3 DNA reads TGTGCCAGCAGCCCGACTGCCCCTCTCGGCTACGAGCAGTACTTC.

The chain uses TRBV6-5 and TRBJ2-3, with D unresolved. The V end was cut by 3 bases, the J end by 4 bases, with 11 bases between. The CDR3 totals 14 residues. Germline loops: CDR1 MNHEY, CDR2 SVGAGI. Written as DNA, the CDR3 is TGTGCCAGCAGTTATCAAGCGCACGCAGATACGCAGTATTTT. It specifies CASSYQAHADTQYF.

The chain combines TRBV9 with TRBJ2-5, with D perhaps matching TRBD2 (5 bases). The V end lost 4 bases, the J end lost 2 bases, and 15 bases lay between the germline ends. The germline gives CDR1 SGDLS, CDR2 YYNGEE. This CDR3 has 15 amino acids. CDR3 nucleotides: TGTGCCAGCAGCTCGTTTGCGGACTCTCAAGAGACCCAGTACTTC. The encoded protein is CASSSFADSQETQYF.

The chain employs TRBV5-1 and TRBJ2-2; 10 bases are shared with TRBD1. The V gene's germline CDR1 is SGHRS and CDR2 YFSETQ. CDR3 length equals 15 residues. The V and J ends lost 5 bases and 7 bases, in that order; junction bases with no gene match: 8. CDR3 residues: CASSTGTGAIGELFF. The DNA for the CDR3 is TGCGCCAGCAGTACCGGGACAGGGGCCATCGGGGAGCTGTTTTTT.

Worth noting for this clone: Other DNA sequences in this specimen translate into the identical CDR3. The chain links TRBV7-9 to TRBJ2-2; TRBD2 aligns across 13 bases. There are 17 residues in the CDR3. Trimming took 6 bases from V and 5 from J; bases not matched to a gene: 9. Germline loops: CDR1 SEHNR, CDR2 FQNEAQ (reference sequence). DNA for the CDR3: TGTGCCAGCAGTTACGGACTAGCGGGAGTTCGAACCGGGGAGCTGTTTTTT. Translating gives CASSYGLAGVRTGELFF.

The chain is built from TRBV6-6 and TRBJ2-1; the D is unclear. Germline values: CDR1 MNHNY, CDR2 SVGAGI (reference sequence). This CDR3 contains 14 residues. The ends were cut back, 0 bases at V and 5 bases at J, with 8 bases in the middle. The CDR3 reads CASSYSRTNNEQFF. In nucleotides, the CDR3 is TGTGCCAGCAGTTACTCTAGAACCAACAATGAGCAGTTCTTC.

CDR3 sequence (DNA): TGTGCCAGCAGCCAAGGGTTCCGACAGGGCTACGAGCAGTACTTC. Translating gives CASSQGFRQGYEQYF. The V call is TRBV4-2, the J call TRBJ2-7; 7 bases agree with TRBD1. The CDR3 sequence is 15 residues long. Germline V lookup: CDR1 LGHNA, CDR2 YNFKEQ. V dropped 1 base and J dropped 3; count of bases not matched to a gene: 6.

This chain links TRBV5-6 with TRBJ2-1; tentative D call: TRBD2 (6 bases). This CDR3 has 16 amino acids. Trimming stripped 4 bases from V and 0 bases from J, with 14 bases between. The germline gives CDR1 SGHDT, CDR2 YYEEEE. The CDR3 loop reads CASSPGAGNSYNEQFF. The CDR3 DNA reads TGTGCCAGCAGCCCCGGAGCGGGTAACTCCTACAATGAGCAGTTCTTC. Full variable domain (remainder filled in from reference TRBV5-6 and TRBJ2-1): DAGVTQSPTHLIKTRGQQVTLRCSPKSGHDTVSWYQQALGQGPQFIFQYYEEEERQRGNFPDRFSGHQFPNYSSELNVNALLLGDSALYLCASSPGAGNSYNEQFFGPGTRLTVL.

The V and J genes are TRBV9 and TRBJ1-1; possible D gene TRBD1, 6 bases. The germline CDR1 and CDR2 sequences are SGDLS and YYNGEE. V gave up 0 bases and J gave up 7 bases, with 13 bases separating them. This CDR3 comprises 14 residues. This CDR3 is CASSVVRGANEAFF. The CDR3 bases are TGTGCCAGCAGCGTAGTACGGGGGGCGAATGAAGCTTTCTTT.

This chain links TRBV19 with TRBJ2-5, with D possibly being TRBD1 (6 bases). Germline V gives CDR1 LNHDA, CDR2 SQIVND (reference sequence). CDR3 length: 11 residues. V was pared by 7 bases and J by 3 bases, with 6 bases between. The CDR3 loop is CASTGEETQYF. As DNA, the CDR3 is TGTGCCAGTACAGGGGAAGAGACCCAGTACTTC.

This sequence joins TRBV11-2 and TRBJ2-1, with 7 bases aligning to TRBD1. The CDR3 sequence is 15 residues long. CDR1 and CDR2 from the germline V gene are SGHAT and FQNNGV. Losses at the gene ends were 4 bases for V and 0 bases for J; bases not matched to a gene: 3. Here the CDR3 DNA reads TGTGCCAGCAGCTACGGGGACAGCTCCTACAATGAGCAGTTCTTC. Its protein is CASSYGDSSYNEQFF.